The 29 T cell receptor beta chains presented below share a single source sample, sequenced in a study of T cell changes during pregnancy in multiple sclerosis. Assay used: immunoSEQ multiplex PCR; TCRdb lists only in-frame clones, some missing. The sample has around 50,000 clones, roughly nine tenths seen once. The material was CD4+ T cells from peripheral blood mononuclear cells, obtained in the second trimester of pregnancy. These receptors originate from a female donor with multiple sclerosis, enrolled in a pregnancy study.

This clone was counted a single time. The chain uses TRBV6-4 and TRBJ2-1, with TRBD2 matching 9 bases. Germline loops: CDR1 MRHNA, CDR2 SNTAGT. The CDR3 length is 16 residues. V shed 0 bases, J shed 7 bases, and the junction held 7 bases outside the gene matches. As DNA, the CDR3 is TGTGCCAGCAGTGACTCAATCCCTAGCGGGACAAATGAGCAGTTCTTC. Translating gives CASSDSIPSGTNEQFF.

The chain couples TRBV30 to TRBJ1-2, with 11 bases aligning to TRBD1. Per germline, CDR1 GTSNPN and CDR2 SVGIG (reference sequence). J lost 6 bases, V lost 7 bases, and 7 bases had no gene match. This CDR3 comprises 13 residues. CDR3 bases: TGTGCCTCGACGGGACAGGGGGACGATGGCTACACCTTC. As protein: CASTGQGDDGYTF.

The V and J genes are TRBV5-1 and TRBJ2-2; 11 bases align to TRBD2. Germline lookup yields CDR1 SGHRS and CDR2 YFSETQ. There are 16 residues in the CDR3. V lost 0 bases and J lost 6; bases outside the gene matches: 4. The CDR3 loop reads CASSLGLAGRAGELFF. For the CDR3, the DNA is TGCGCCAGCAGCTTGGGACTAGCGGGAAGGGCCGGGGAGCTGTTTTTT.

V and J are TRBV5-4 and TRBJ1-3; tentative D call: TRBD1 (5 bases). V dropped 2 bases and J dropped 2 bases, with 8 bases sitting between them. The germline V gene has CDR1 SGHNT and CDR2 YYREEE (reference sequence). CDR3 length: 14 amino acids. The CDR3 is CASSLGGAGNTIYF. CDR3 nucleotides: TGTGCCAGCAGCTTAGGAGGGGCTGGAAACACCATATATTTT.

The chain uses TRBV27 and TRBJ1-2, with D perhaps matching TRBD1 (6 bases). CDR1 and CDR2 from the germline V gene are MNHEY and SMNVEV (reference sequence). The CDR3 has 15 residues. V was cut by 6 bases and J by 2 bases, with 16 bases left in between. The CDR3 DNA sequence: TGTGCCAGCAGCCCTATACCTACAGGGAACTATGGCTACACCTTC. Amino acids: CASSPIPTGNYGYTF.

The V gene is TRBV6-1, the J gene TRBJ2-3; tentatively, D is TRBD2 (7 bases). The germline V gene encodes CDR1 MNHNS and CDR2 SASEGT. This CDR3 comprises 14 residues. Trimming stripped 8 bases from V and 6 bases from J, with 18 bases between. CDR3: CASFRGGAGDTQYF. In nucleotides, the CDR3 is TGTGCCAGCTTTAGGGGGGGGGCCGGGGATACGCAGTATTTT.

The chain joins TRBV5-4 to TRBJ1-2, with D possibly being TRBD1 (5 bases). Germline V lookup: CDR1 SGHNT, CDR2 YYREEE (reference sequence). CDR3 length: 15 amino acids. V lost 0 bases to trimming and J lost 6 bases, with 15 bases between them. The CDR3 nucleotides read TGTGCCAGCAGCTTGGGGGGACTCCGGAGGGATGGCTACACCTTC. This translates into CASSLGGLRRDGYTF.

This chain links TRBV6-6 with TRBJ2-5; 9 bases match TRBD2. The CDR3 consists of 15 residues. With V trimmed by 6 bases and J by 5 bases, 10 bases remained unmatched. Germline V gene lookup returns CDR1 MNHNY and CDR2 SVGAGI (reference sequence). CDR3 sequence (DNA): TGTGCCAGCAGACGCGATAGCGGGGGCCAGGAGACCCAGTACTTC. This translates into CASRRDSGGQETQYF.

The chain is built from TRBV13 and TRBJ1-4; D is possibly TRBD1 (6 bases). Trimming took off 5 bases at V and 7 bases at J, with 17 bases between the two ends. The V gene's germline CDR1 is PRHDT and CDR2 FYEKMQ (reference sequence). CDR3 length: 15 amino acids. The CDR3 region has the DNA TGTGCCAGCAGCGGGCCCGAGGGGGTAGTTGAAAAACTGTTTTTT. Protein sequence: CASSGPEGVVEKLFF.

In this sample, this clone turned up once. The V gene is TRBV11-2, the J gene TRBJ2-5; tentative D call: TRBD2 (7 bases). CDR1 and CDR2 (germline): SGHAT, FQNNGV. The V end lost 1 base, the J end lost 4 bases, and 10 bases lay between the germline ends. The CDR3 is 14 residues long. This CDR3 is CASSLGGGRETQYF. The CDR3 region has the DNA TGTGCCAGCAGCTTAGGCGGGGGCAGAGAGACCCAGTACTTC.

This clone was detected only once. V and J are TRBV11-2 and TRBJ1-3; D gene uncertain. The ends were cut back, 1 base at V and 1 base at J, with 5 bases in the middle. Per the germline V gene, CDR1 is SGHAT and CDR2 is FQNNGV. The CDR3 sequence is 14 residues long. The CDR3 is CASSLVSSGNTIYF. The CDR3 bases are TGTGCCAGCAGCTTAGTTTCATCTGGAAACACCATATATTTT.

The V and J genes are TRBV11-2 and TRBJ2-1; 7 positions agree with TRBD2. V was pared by 6 bases and J by 4 bases, with 9 bases of the junction left unmatched. Germline values: CDR1 SGHAT, CDR2 FQNNGV. This CDR3 contains 15 residues. This CDR3 reads CASRQIAGKYNEQFF. The CDR3 DNA is TGTGCCAGCAGGCAGATAGCGGGTAAATACAATGAGCAGTTCTTC.

V and J are TRBV5-1 and TRBJ2-1; TRBD1 aligns across 10 bases. CDR3 length: 15 residues. Germline-derived CDR1 and CDR2 are SGHRS and YFSETQ. J lost 13 bases, V lost 2 bases, and 12 bases had no gene match. Here the CDR3 DNA reads TGCGCCAGCAGCTTCACCGGGACAGGGGAAAGGCGCCAGTTCTTC. Translating gives CASSFTGTGERRQFF.

The chain carries TRBV18 and TRBJ2-3; 9 bases are a match to TRBD1. J lost 3 bases, V lost 1 base, and 2 bases had no gene match. Germline-derived CDR1 and CDR2 are KGHSH and LQKENI. This CDR3 has 15 amino acids. The CDR3 is CASSPLGQGTDTQYF. In nucleotides, the CDR3 is TGTGCCAGCTCACCACTGGGACAGGGTACAGATACGCAGTATTTT.

The rearrangement links TRBV9 to TRBJ1-1; maybe TRBD1 (5 bases). This CDR3 has 15 amino acids. Germline V gives CDR1 SGDLS, CDR2 YYNGEE. The V end was cut by 4 bases, the J end by 1 base, with 14 bases between. The CDR3 protein is CASSPPGDWNTEAFF. CDR3 sequence (DNA): TGTGCCAGCAGCCCTCCGGGGGACTGGAACACTGAAGCTTTCTTT.

The gene calls are TRBV5-1 and TRBJ2-7; 14 bases align to TRBD2. Germline trimming cut 1 base from V and 0 bases from J; bases unmatched to any gene: 12. The V gene's germline CDR1 is SGHRS and CDR2 YFSETQ. The CDR3 spans 20 residues. The CDR3, as DNA: TGCGCCAGCAGCTTGTTTGTTGGACTAGCGGGAGGCCGCAGCTCCTACGAGCAGTACTTC. Translation: CASSLFVGLAGGRSSYEQYF.

The genes are TRBV5-6 and TRBJ2-4; D possibly corresponds to TRBD1 (6 bases). Germline CDR1 reads SGHDT; CDR2 reads YYEEEE. V lost 4 bases and J 0 bases, leaving 11 bases between the germline ends. The CDR3 has 15 residues. The chain's CDR3 is CASSARGLAKNIQYF. The CDR3 coding sequence is TGTGCCAGCAGCGCCAGGGGATTAGCCAAAAACATTCAGTACTTC.

The sample holds one count of this clone. The chain is built from TRBV2 and TRBJ2-1; 12 positions match TRBD2. This CDR3 has 15 amino acids. Unmatched junction bases numbered 3, after V lost 5 bases and J lost 4 bases. Germline CDR1 is SNHLY and CDR2 is FYNNEI. The CDR3 loop is CASSPGTSGYNEQFF. The DNA for the CDR3 is TGTGCCAGCAGTCCCGGGACTAGCGGGTACAATGAGCAGTTCTTC.

The chain combines TRBV28 with TRBJ1-5; maybe TRBD1 (6 bases). CDR3 length: 16 residues. Germline CDR1 reads MDHEN; CDR2 reads SYDVKM. Trimming stripped 4 bases from V and 0 bases from J, with 13 bases between. This CDR3 reads CASSSPTGYSNQPQHF. CDR3 coding DNA: TGTGCCAGCAGTTCCCCGACAGGTTATAGCAATCAGCCCCAGCATTTT.

The CDR3 region is CASSEGQVNNQPQHF. CDR3 nucleotide sequence: TGTGCCAGCAGTGAAGGACAGGTTAACAATCAGCCCCAGCATTTT. The rearrangement uses TRBV6-1 and TRBJ1-5; D is perhaps TRBD1 (6 bases). Germline assignment: CDR1 MNHNS and CDR2 SASEGT. The CDR3 has 15 amino acids. Trimming shortened V by 1 base and J by 3 bases, and 10 bases separated the two germline ends.

This clone came up once. This rearrangement joins TRBV7-3 to TRBJ2-2; D may be TRBD2 (5 bases). This CDR3 spans 13 amino acids. The germline V gene encodes CDR1 SGHTA and CDR2 FQGTGA. V shed 1 base and J shed 7 bases, with 7 bases lying between them. Here the CDR3 reads CASSLKGSGELFF. The CDR3 DNA is TGTGCCAGCAGCTTAAAAGGGAGCGGGGAGCTGTTTTTT.

The chain uses TRBV2 and TRBJ1-4; weak D call: TRBD1 (5 bases). V gave up 3 bases and J gave up 8 bases, with 13 bases separating them. This CDR3 contains 14 residues. Germline lookup yields CDR1 SNHLY and CDR2 FYNNEI. As DNA, the CDR3 is TGTGCCAGCAGTGAGCGGCAGGGTTGGGAAAAACTGTTTTTT. It codes for CASSERQGWEKLFF.

V usage is TRBV5-6 and J usage is TRBJ1-3; D gene ambiguous. V shed 2 bases and J shed 0 bases, with 12 bases lying between them. There are 16 residues in the CDR3. The germline CDR1 and CDR2 sequences are SGHDT and YYEEEE. In DNA, the CDR3 is TGTGCCAGCAGCTTAGTCCTCGGGAACTCTGGAAACACCATATATTTT. Its protein is CASSLVLGNSGNTIYF.

This chain connects TRBV11-1 to TRBJ1-2, with 7 bases aligning to TRBD1. This CDR3 has 13 amino acids. Trimming at V came to 5 bases and at J to 3 bases, leaving 3 bases not matched to a gene. The germline CDR1 and CDR2 sequences are SGHAT and FQDESV (reference sequence). The DNA of the CDR3 is TGTGCCAGCAGCCCCGGGACAGACTATGGCTACACCTTC. Translated, it gives CASSPGTDYGYTF.

The J gene is TRBJ2-7, the V gene TRBV7-2; D perhaps matches TRBD2 (6 bases). CDR1 is SGHTA, CDR2 FQGNSA, per germline. V lost 1 base and J lost 3, with 22 bases in between. There are 18 residues in the CDR3. CDR3 protein: CASSLVGLPSRGGYEQYF. The CDR3 coding sequence is TGTGCCAGCAGCTTAGTCGGACTACCGTCCCGAGGCGGCTACGAGCAGTACTTC.

J is TRBJ1-2 and V is TRBV5-1; TRBD1 agrees at 8 bases. This CDR3 region has 14 residues. From germline, CDR1 is SGHRS and CDR2 YFSETQ. The trim removed 4 bases at V and 8 bases at J, leaving 10 bases unmatched. The CDR3 sequence is CASSAGQGRGGYTF. CDR3 in DNA: TGCGCCAGCAGCGCCGGACAGGGAAGGGGGGGCTACACCTTC.

This clone has just one count. This sequence joins TRBV5-6 and TRBJ2-7, with TRBD1 identical over 7 bases. Germline loops: CDR1 SGHDT, CDR2 YYEEEE. With V trimmed by 6 bases and J by 7 bases, 10 bases remained unmatched. CDR3 length: 13 amino acids. The CDR3 nucleotides read TGTGCCAGCAACAGACAGGGATTCGGAGAGCAGTACTTC. Its translation is CASNRQGFGEQYF. The full variable domain, in which reference TRBV5-6 and TRBJ2-7 provide the parts outside the CDR3, is DAGVTQSPTHLIKTRGQQVTLRCSPKSGHDTVSWYQQALGQGPQFIFQYYEEEERQRGNFPDRFSGHQFPNYSSELNVNALLLGDSALYLCASNRQGFGEQYFGPGTRLTVT.

This chain uses TRBV2 with TRBJ1-5, with D hard to call. Trimming removed 3 bases from V and 0 bases from J, with 9 bases in between. The CDR3 covers 15 residues. The germline gives CDR1 SNHLY, CDR2 FYNNEI. The CDR3 sequence: CASSDTDYSNQPQHF. The CDR3 region has the DNA TGTGCCAGCAGTGACACAGATTATAGCAATCAGCCCCAGCATTTT.

The V call is TRBV29-1, the J call TRBJ2-7; no definite D call. V gave up 7 bases and J gave up 4 bases, with 23 bases separating them. The CDR3 totals 15 residues. Germline V lookup: CDR1 SQVTM, CDR2 ANQGSEA. CDR3: CSALKLAGLSYEQYF. The CDR3 DNA sequence: TGCAGCGCCCTTAAATTGGCAGGCCTCTCGTACGAGCAGTACTTC.